The 18 T cell receptor beta chains reported below all come from one sample, sequenced in a study of a mutant IDH1 vaccine in newly diagnosed glioma. The assay was immunoSEQ multiplex PCR, and TCRdb's table has in-frame clones only and misses some. The table records 30,000 or so clones, around 80% of them present only once. Time point described: baseline, week 1 (first vaccination visit). Regarding treatment: pre-vaccination baseline after standard-of-care therapy. Sequences were derived from PBMCs, sampled from a glioma patient treated with radiotherapy, temozolomide or both. These receptor sequences come from a man aged 30-40 years with glioma.

CDR3 DNA: TGTGCCTGGAGTGTAGGGGGCTCCTATAATTCACCCCTCCACTTT. It translates to CAWSVGGSYNSPLHF. The V call is TRBV30, the J call TRBJ1-6, with a tentative D call TRBD1 (6 bases). This CDR3 spans 15 amino acids. CDR1 and CDR2 (germline): GTSNPN, SVGIG (reference sequence). V lost 0 bases, J lost 0 bases, and 6 bases lay in between.

The V gene is TRBV6-5, the J gene TRBJ2-7; TRBD1 agrees at 9 bases. Germline V CDR1 and CDR2: MNHEY, SVGAGI. V lost 9 bases, J lost 5 bases, and 2 bases stayed unmatched. The CDR3 length is 11 residues. DNA for the CDR3: TGTGCCAGTCACAGGGGGCACGAGCAGTACTTC. The encoded protein is CASHRGHEQYF.

The V gene is TRBV29-1, the J gene TRBJ1-1; D is unresolved. Trimming removed 7 bases at V and 4 bases at J, with 10 bases between. The CDR3 extends over 11 amino acids. Germline V CDR1 and CDR2: SQVTM, ANQGSEA. CDR3 bases: TGCAGCGCCATAATAGGCACTGAAGCTTTCTTT. Translating it yields CSAIIGTEAFF.

The chain employs TRBV19 and TRBJ2-1, with 7 bases aligning to TRBD1. V lost 4 bases to trimming and J lost 10 bases; unmatched junction nucleotides: 7. The germline CDR1 and CDR2 sequences are LNHDA and SQIVND (reference sequence). There are 13 residues in the CDR3. The CDR3 region is CASSTTGFREQFF. Here the CDR3 DNA reads TGTGCCAGTAGTACGACAGGGTTCCGGGAGCAGTTCTTC.

The chain employs TRBV6-5 and TRBJ2-5; D remains ambiguous. The CDR3 is 13 residues long. In germline, CDR1 is MNHEY, CDR2 SVGAGI. Trimming pared 7 bases from V and 4 bases from J, leaving 13 bases between. The CDR3: CASTRRLLETQYF. For the CDR3, the DNA is TGTGCCAGCACCCGGCGGCTATTAGAGACCCAGTACTTC.

This chain links TRBV7-9 with TRBJ1-3, with D possibly being TRBD1 (5 bases). V dropped 4 bases and J dropped 4 bases, with 11 bases sitting between them. There are 14 residues in the CDR3. Germline CDR1 and CDR2: SEHNR and FQNEAQ (reference sequence). CDR3 region: CASSSWDGGNTIYF. CDR3 nucleotide sequence: TGTGCCAGCAGCTCCTGGGACGGCGGAAACACCATATATTTT.

The sample holds one count of this clone. The V gene is TRBV28, the J gene TRBJ1-1; tentatively, D is TRBD1 (6 bases). Trimming stripped 6 bases from V and 1 base from J, with 18 bases between. Germline V gene sequence: CDR1 MDHEN, CDR2 SYDVKM. There are 16 residues in the CDR3. The CDR3 reads CASRYSPGQGNTEAFF. The DNA of the CDR3 is TGTGCCAGCAGGTACTCCCCGGGACAAGGGAACACTGAAGCTTTCTTT.

The chain recombines TRBV6-6 with TRBJ1-3; D call uncertain. This CDR3 spans 14 amino acids. Germline CDR1 and CDR2: MNHNY and SVGAGI (reference sequence). V lost 2 bases and J lost 3, with 8 bases in between. This CDR3 is CASSYEAVGNTIYF. For the CDR3, the DNA is TGTGCCAGCAGTTACGAAGCGGTTGGAAACACCATATATTTT.

The chain uses TRBV7-8 and TRBJ1-4; D not resolved. Germline CDR1 and CDR2: SGHVS and FQNEAQ. The CDR3 runs 18 residues. V was cut by 3 bases and J by 7 bases, with 24 bases left in between. This CDR3 is CASSFPPRAEGIIEKLFF. CDR3 bases: TGTGCCAGCAGCTTTCCCCCCCGGGCAGAGGGCATAATTGAAAAACTGTTTTTT.

This chain joins TRBV19 and TRBJ2-1; 11 bases are shared with TRBD2. Germline CDR1 reads LNHDA; CDR2 reads SQIVND (reference sequence). The V segment lost 8 bases and the J segment 9 bases; nucleotides outside the gene matches: 9. CDR3 size: 14 residues. CDR3 in DNA: TGTGCCAGTGCCCGGACTAGCGGGTGGGCTGAGCAGTTCTTC. This encodes CASARTSGWAEQFF.

The chain uses TRBV7-9 and TRBJ2-3; 7 nucleotides match TRBD2. Germline V gene data show CDR1 as SEHNR and CDR2 as FQNEAQ (reference sequence). The CDR3 spans 15 residues. J gave up 2 bases and V 5 bases, and 7 bases lay outside the gene matches. This CDR3 is CASSQSGDNTDTQYF. CDR3 bases: TGTGCCAGCAGCCAGAGCGGGGATAACACAGATACGCAGTATTTT. Based on the CDR3 plus reference TRBV7-9 and TRBJ2-3, the full variable domain is DTGVSQNPRHKITKRGQNVTFRCDPISEHNRLYWYRQTLGQGPEFLTYFQNEAQLEKSRLLSDRFSAERPKGSFSTLEIQRTEQGDSAMYLCASSQSGDNTDTQYFGPGTRLTVL.

The rearrangement links TRBV5-1 to TRBJ2-3, with TRBD2 as a possible D gene (6 bases). In germline, CDR1 is SGHRS, CDR2 YFSETQ. V lost 4 bases to trimming and J lost 1 base, with 10 bases between them. The length of the CDR3 is 14 residues. CDR3 amino acids: CASSRGGGTDTQYF. Here the CDR3 DNA reads TGCGCCAGCAGCCGGGGCGGGGGCACAGATACGCAGTATTTT.

The rearrangement uses TRBV9 and TRBJ1-5; D gene uncertain. Germline-derived CDR1 and CDR2 are SGDLS and YYNGEE. This CDR3 comprises 15 residues. The germline V and J ends were trimmed by 1 base and 5 bases, with 13 bases remaining between them. The CDR3 region has the DNA TGTGCCAGCAGCGTATACGAAGGAACCGATCAGCCCCAGCATTTT. Amino acids: CASSVYEGTDQPQHF. The full variable domain, rest sourced from reference TRBV9 and TRBJ1-5, is DSGVTQTPKHLITATGQRVTLRCSPRSGDLSVYWYQQSLDQGLQFLIQYYNGEERAKGNILERFSAQQFPDLHSELNLSSLELGDSALYFCASSVYEGTDQPQHFGDGTRLSIL.

The chain employs TRBV4-1 and TRBJ1-2, with 10 nucleotides matching TRBD1. The ends lost 3 bases at V and 3 bases at J; junction bases unmatched: 10. The germline V gene has CDR1 MGHRA and CDR2 YSYEKL. The CDR3 runs 17 residues. The CDR3 here is CASSQAGTGDLYYGYTF. Written as DNA, the CDR3 is TGCGCCAGCAGCCAGGCCGGGACAGGGGACCTATACTATGGCTACACCTTC.

The chain employs TRBV4-1 and TRBJ1-1; D is undetermined. Trimming shortened V by 1 base and J by 1 base, and 13 bases separated the two germline ends. The CDR3 is 16 residues long. Germline loops: CDR1 MGHRA, CDR2 YSYEKL. The DNA of the CDR3 is TGCGCCAGCAGCCAAGCGGACGGCGCTGGGAACACTGAAGCTTTCTTT. Translated, it gives CASSQADGAGNTEAFF.

The chain links TRBV18 to TRBJ2-1; D gene ambiguous. The CDR3 contains 11 residues. In germline, CDR1 is KGHSH, CDR2 LQKENI. V lost 8 bases to trimming and J lost 7 bases, with 9 bases between them. The CDR3 reads CASPGGNEQFF. CDR3 coding DNA: TGTGCCAGCCCCGGTGGGAATGAGCAGTTCTTC. The full variable domain, its missing parts supplied by reference TRBV18 and TRBJ2-1, is NAGVMQNPRHLVRRRGQEARLRCSPMKGHSHVYWYRQLPEEGLKFMVYLQKENIIDESGMPKERFSAEFPKEGPSILRIQQVVRGDSAAYFCASPGGNEQFFGPGTRLTVL.

The chain recombines TRBV7-2 with TRBJ2-1, with 11 positions matching TRBD2. CDR3 length equals 15 residues. Germline loops: CDR1 SGHTA, CDR2 FQGNSA. Losses at the gene ends were 5 bases for V and 6 bases for J; bases not matched to a gene: 6. DNA of the CDR3: TGTGCCAGCAGCCCAACTAGCGGGAGCTCCAATGAGCAGTTCTTC. Its protein product is CASSPTSGSSNEQFF.

The CDR3 here is CSASRIQPQHF. The CDR3 DNA sequence: TGCAGTGCCAGTCGCATTCAGCCCCAGCATTTT. J is TRBJ1-5 and V is TRBV20-1; D not resolved. The germline CDR1 and CDR2 sequences are DFQATT and SNEGSKA (reference sequence). V shed 6 bases and J shed 6 bases, with 9 bases lying between them. This CDR3 spans 11 amino acids.